The 24 T cell receptor beta chains listed next were all sequenced from one sample in a study of blood T cell repertoires in COVID-19. TCRdb's table, derived via immunoSEQ multiplex PCR, lists solely in-frame clones and lacks some. The sample records over 70,000 clones, 80% being singletons. The sequenced sample was peripheral blood. These receptors originate from a woman aged 70-85 years with acute or convalescent COVID-19.

Concerning this clone: Other nucleotide sequences in the sample specify the same CDR3. J is TRBJ2-5 and V is TRBV7-9; 8 positions agree with TRBD2. CDR1 and CDR2 from the germline V gene are SEHNR and FQNEAQ (reference sequence). The V and J ends lost 1 base and 5 bases, in that order; junction bases with no gene match: 3. The length of the CDR3 is 14 residues. For the CDR3, the DNA is TGTGCCAGCAGCTTAGTTGCGGGAGGTGAGACCCAGTACTTC. It translates to CASSLVAGGETQYF.

The chain recombines TRBV5-1 with TRBJ2-3; 11 bases map to TRBD2. This CDR3 is 18 amino acids long. The germline CDR1 and CDR2 sequences are SGHRS and YFSETQ. V was pared by 0 bases and J by 1 base, with 7 bases of the junction left unmatched. CDR3 bases: TGCGCCAGCAGCTTGGCGACGGTAGCGGGGGGGCGCACAGATACGCAGTATTTT. Protein: CASSLATVAGGRTDTQYF. Full variable domain (remainder filled in from reference TRBV5-1 and TRBJ2-3): KAGVTQTPRYLIKTRGQQVTLSCSPISGHRSVSWYQQTPGQGLQFLFEYFSETQRNKGNFPGRFSGRQFSNSRSEMNVSTLELGDSALYLCASSLATVAGGRTDTQYFGPGTRLTVL.

This clone was detected only a few times. The chain uses TRBV9 and TRBJ1-2; 7 bases fit TRBD1. V was clipped by 4 bases and J by 3 bases; unmatched bases: 6. The CDR3 spans 14 residues. The germline V gene has CDR1 SGDLS and CDR2 YYNGEE. CDR3 region: CASSPGGQYYGYTF. The DNA of the CDR3 is TGTGCCAGCAGCCCTGGGGGACAGTACTATGGCTACACCTTC.

The J gene is TRBJ2-4, the V gene TRBV6-5; 9 positions match TRBD1. CDR3 size: 14 residues. Germline V gene data show CDR1 as MNHEY and CDR2 as SVGAGI. With V trimmed by 7 bases and J by 6 bases, 7 bases remained unmatched. The CDR3 DNA is TGTGCCAGCACAAAGAGGACAGGGGCAAACATTCAGTACTTC. This encodes CASTKRTGANIQYF.

This chain connects TRBV2 to TRBJ2-5; 9 bases are a match to TRBD1. The V gene's germline CDR1 is SNHLY and CDR2 FYNNEI. The CDR3 is 13 residues long. The trim removed 5 bases at V and 4 bases at J, leaving 2 bases unmatched. CDR3 sequence: CASSRDRVETQYF. The CDR3 nucleotides are TGTGCCAGCAGTAGGGACAGGGTAGAGACCCAGTACTTC.

The chain links TRBV6-5 to TRBJ1-2, with 7 bases aligning to TRBD1. Germline V gives CDR1 MNHEY, CDR2 SVGAGI. With 2 bases clipped from V and 7 bases from J, the junction kept 7 bases outside the gene matches. The CDR3 sequence is 14 residues long. The CDR3 sequence: CASSYTRGRGGYTF. The CDR3 nucleotides are TGTGCCAGCAGTTACACGAGGGGGCGGGGTGGCTACACCTTC.

The chain joins TRBV9 to TRBJ2-3, with 11 nucleotides matching TRBD2. This CDR3 has 15 amino acids. After removal of 4 bases from V and 7 bases from J, the junction contained 8 bases not matched to a gene. Germline V lookup: CDR1 SGDLS, CDR2 YYNGEE. The CDR3 DNA follows: TGTGCCAGCAGCATCGGGACTAGCGGCATAAATACGCAGTATTTT. It encodes CASSIGTSGINTQYF.

A few counts support this clone. The gene calls are TRBV7-2 and TRBJ1-1; perhaps TRBD1 as D (6 bases). Germline V gives CDR1 SGHTA, CDR2 FQGNSA. Trimming cost V 2 bases and J 3 bases, with 7 bases left between them. The CDR3 is 13 amino acids. This CDR3 is CASSLNRDTEAFF. CDR3 nucleotides: TGTGCCAGCAGCTTAAACAGGGACACTGAAGCTTTCTTT.

This sequence joins TRBV5-1 and TRBJ2-1; 14 bases align to TRBD2. CDR1 is SGHRS and CDR2 is YFSETQ in the germline V gene. Trimming at V came to 5 bases and at J to 8 bases, leaving 15 bases not matched to a gene. The CDR3 spans 18 residues. The CDR3 nucleotides read TGCGCCAGCAGATCCCGAGGACTAGCGGGAGGTCTCTTCGATGAGCAGTTCTTC. Its translation: CASRSRGLAGGLFDEQFF.

V is TRBV19 and J is TRBJ1-1; possibly TRBD1 for D (6 bases). With 10 bases removed from V and 3 bases from J, the gap between germline ends came to 18 bases. This CDR3 comprises 14 residues. CDR1 is LNHDA, CDR2 SQIVND, per germline (reference sequence). The CDR3 DNA follows: TGTGCCACCAGGAAGGGGGTGGGGTACACTGAAGCTTTCTTT. It encodes CATRKGVGYTEAFF.

This chain links TRBV9 with TRBJ1-1; D is possibly TRBD1 (6 bases). The CDR3 runs 13 residues. V lost 3 bases, J lost 6 bases, and 12 bases lay in between. Germline CDR1 reads SGDLS; CDR2 reads YYNGEE. In DNA, the CDR3 is TGTGCCAGCAGCGCAGAGGACAGACCTGAAGCTTTCTTT. Amino acid sequence: CASSAEDRPEAFF.

This clone has only a few counts. The rearrangement links TRBV13 to TRBJ2-7; D may be TRBD1 (6 bases). Germline V gene data show CDR1 as PRHDT and CDR2 as FYEKMQ (reference sequence). The length of the CDR3 is 14 residues. Trimming removed 5 bases from V and 2 bases from J, with 13 bases in between. Here the CDR3 reads CASSRRDTPYEQYF. CDR3 nucleotide sequence: TGTGCCAGCAGCCGTCGGGACACCCCCTACGAGCAGTACTTC.

DNA for the CDR3: TGCAGCGTCAAAGGGAGTTCTGATGGCTACACCTTC. It codes for CSVKGSSDGYTF. The V gene is TRBV29-1, the J gene TRBJ1-2; D is undetermined. This CDR3 has 12 residues. The V gene's germline CDR1 is SQVTM and CDR2 ANQGSEA. Deletions cut 6 bases from V and 6 bases from J, with 14 bases between.

This CDR3 is CASSSGGRGQPQHF. CDR3 coding DNA: TGTGCCAGCAGCTCCGGCGGGCGGGGTCAGCCCCAGCATTTT. V and J are TRBV6-5 and TRBJ1-5; D is ambiguous. Trimming pared 6 bases from V and 6 bases from J, leaving 15 bases between. Germline V gene data show CDR1 as MNHEY and CDR2 as SVGAGI. The CDR3 covers 14 residues.

V and J are TRBV7-6 and TRBJ2-1, with TRBD2 matching 12 bases. This CDR3 has 18 amino acids. J lost 9 bases, V lost 5 bases, and 17 bases had no gene match. Germline V CDR1 and CDR2: SGHVS, FNYEAQ. CDR3 in amino acids: CASSRSGLQASGGGEQFF. The CDR3 DNA sequence: TGTGCCAGCAGCCGGTCCGGTTTGCAGGCTAGCGGGGGGGGTGAGCAGTTCTTC. The whole variable domain, filled in from reference TRBV7-6 and TRBJ2-1, reads GAGVSQSPRYKVTKRGQDVALRCDPISGHVSLYWYRQALGQGPEFLTYFNYEAQQDKSGLPNDRFSAERPEGSISTLTIQRTEQRDSAMYRCASSRSGLQASGGGEQFFGPGTRLTVL.

The J gene is TRBJ2-5, the V gene TRBV3-1 (or the pseudogene TRBV3-2); 14 nucleotides line up with TRBD2. Unmatched junction bases numbered 10, after V lost 2 bases and J lost 5 bases. This CDR3 is built from 18 residues. CDR1 and CDR2 from the germline V gene are LGHDT and YNNKEL (reference sequence). Here the CDR3 DNA reads TGTGCCAGCAGCCAAATTGGACTAGCGGGGGGTTATCTTGAGACCCAGTACTTC. Translated, it gives CASSQIGLAGGYLETQYF.

The chain recombines TRBV2 with TRBJ1-1; the match to TRBD1 covers 10 bases. The CDR3 contains 14 residues. The trim removed 4 bases at V and 1 base at J, leaving 0 bases unmatched. From germline, CDR1 is SNHLY and CDR2 FYNNEI. The CDR3 DNA is TGTGCCAGCAGTGGGGACAGGGGGAACACTGAAGCTTTCTTT. Translated, it gives CASSGDRGNTEAFF.

The DNA for the CDR3 is TGTGCCAGCAGCCCCGGGGTAGCTAGCGGGGCGGGAGATACGCAGTATTTT. It translates to CASSPGVASGAGDTQYF. V is TRBV5-4 and J is TRBJ2-3; 9 bases map to TRBD2. The CDR3 consists of 17 residues. V dropped 4 bases and J dropped 5; count of bases not matched to a gene: 14. Germline CDR1 reads SGHNT; CDR2 reads YYREEE (reference sequence).

V is TRBV3-1 (or the pseudogene TRBV3-2) and J is TRBJ1-3, with D hard to call. There are 16 residues in the CDR3. The germline V and J ends were trimmed by 1 base and 0 bases, with 10 bases remaining between them. Germline assignment: CDR1 LGHDT and CDR2 YNNKEL (reference sequence). The DNA for the CDR3 is TGTGCCAGCAGCCAAGTCCGAGCTTTCTCTGGAAACACCATATATTTT. Its translation: CASSQVRAFSGNTIYF.

The chain couples TRBV19 to TRBJ2-1, with TRBD1 identical over 9 bases. This CDR3 comprises 14 residues. Germline trimming cut 6 bases from V and 7 bases from J; bases unmatched to any gene: 7. The germline gives CDR1 LNHDA, CDR2 SQIVND (reference sequence). CDR3 bases: TGTGCCAGTAGCGGACAGGGGTCAGCGAATGAGCAGTTCTTC. This translates into CASSGQGSANEQFF.

The chain has TRBV2 and TRBJ2-4; no clear D gene. The V end was cut by 4 bases, the J end by 0 bases, with 7 bases between. The CDR3 has 14 amino acids. Germline V gene sequence: CDR1 SNHLY, CDR2 FYNNEI. The CDR3 nucleotides are TGTGCCAGCAGTGTCGTCTTAGCCAAAAACATTCAGTACTTC. This gives the protein CASSVVLAKNIQYF. The complete variable domain, with remaining parts taken from reference TRBV2 and TRBJ2-4, reads EPEVTQTPSHQVTQMGQEVILRCVPISNHLYFYWYRQILGQKVEFLVSFYNNEISEKSEIFDDQFSVERPDGSNFTLKIRSTKLEDSAMYFCASSVVLAKNIQYFGAGTRLSVL.

The chain is built from TRBV6-5 and TRBJ1-2; D is unclear. The CDR3 loop spans 12 amino acids. From germline, CDR1 is MNHEY and CDR2 SVGAGI. V lost 5 bases and J lost 5, with 9 bases in between. The CDR3 DNA reads TGTGCCAGCAGTCCGGGGATATATGGCTACACCTTC. It specifies CASSPGIYGYTF.

The rearrangement uses TRBV27 and TRBJ2-3; 7 bases line up with TRBD2. The CDR3 extends over 14 amino acids. Unmatched junction bases numbered 0, after V lost 2 bases and J lost 1 base. Germline-derived CDR1 and CDR2 are MNHEY and SMNVEV (reference sequence). The CDR3 region is CASSLGGGTDTQYF. The CDR3 DNA reads TGTGCCAGCAGTTTAGGGGGGGGCACAGATACGCAGTATTTT.

In its sample, this clone was seen once. This chain uses TRBV10-3 with TRBJ2-3; the match to TRBD2 covers 7 bases. J gave up 3 bases and V 4 bases, and 4 bases lay outside the gene matches. CDR3 length: 14 amino acids. Germline CDR1 reads ENHRY; CDR2 reads SYGVKD. CDR3 sequence reads: CAISGTSPTDTQYF. The CDR3 DNA reads as TGTGCCATCAGTGGGACTAGTCCAACAGATACGCAGTATTTT.